This TCR beta chain originates from a study of blood T cells in healthy people across ages. Regarding the study as a whole: TCR beta diversity, measured per million T cells, fell in a roughly linear way with age. Unknown donor CMV status possibly confounded expanded clonotype changes.

On this clonotype itself: Its antigen remains unidentified.

Through a sample-barcoded 5' primer and a J-beta primer mix, a second PCR was run for 7 to 11 cycles. Sequencing of every sample gave 3 million or more CDR3-containing paired-end reads. TCRdb analysed the 5' RACE reads with MiXCR anew, one entry per CDR3 protein. The sample has about 800,000 distinct CDR3 sequences; about 46% are singletons. Samples each yielded at least 6 micrograms of total RNA. V lost 5 bases and J lost 2, with 18 bases in between. The germline V gene has CDR1 SEHNR and CDR2 FQNEAQ (reference sequence). This CDR3 region has 16 residues. Sample: blood. The chain carries TRBV7-9 and TRBJ2-5; D is uncertain. This clonotype was obtained from a man older than 75 in good health. CDR3 in DNA: TGTGCCAGCAGCCCAACAAAGGGTCGATGGCAAGAGACCCAGTACTTC. Amino acids: CASSPTKGRWQETQYF.